Included here is one TCR beta chain sequence, with context. Its specific antigen is unknown. No base quality values were provided; no much bigger clone lies one nucleotide off. Deep TCRbeta sequencing was performed with the immunoSEQ platform. The original pipeline was this. For further analysis, only productive rearrangements were exported out of the immunoSEQ Analyzer. T cell phenotypes were assigned to bulk TCRbeta clonotypes by matching the clonotypes to single-cell RNA+TCR-seq clones that had the same TCRbeta sequence. Clone enrichment in tumor was calculated as tumor frequency divided by PBMC frequency from bulk TCR sequencing. TCRs were sorted with GLIPH into specificity groups, meaning clusters of distinct TCRs that share CDR3 motifs and likely recognize common antigens. Held by TCRdb, this immuneACCESS table contains in-frame sequences only and omits some clones. Under half of the omission traces to an unresolved V gene where checked; the cause of the rest is unknown. V and J calls and clone size follow that table, whereas D and trimming were derived from the DNA. In this sample the table shows 14,000 to 15,000 clones, more than 65% of which occur a single time. Approximately 24% of the sample goes to the ten largest clones.

This sample's time point label indicates: after anti-PD-1 therapy. For bulk TCRbeta sequencing, genomic DNA was extracted from tumor biopsies or peripheral blood, and input amounts ranged from roughly 600 ng to 6,004 ng. Every patient had histologically proven advanced or metastatic basal or squamous cell carcinoma and was a poor candidate for surgical resection. Of the approximately 10 patients in the basal cell carcinoma cohort, roughly eight underwent bulk tumor TCR sequencing. This record comes from a study of T cells in tumors after PD-1 blockade (dated by TCRdb to between 2019 and 2020). Regarding the study in general: Prior checkpoint blockade, systemic immunosuppressant use, and recent radiotherapy or other anti-cancer therapy within 4 weeks were grounds for patient exclusion. To compare blood and tumor clonotypes, bulk TCR sequencing was performed on about 11 peripheral blood samples from roughly 5 patients. Clinical response was assessed using RECIST version 1.1. On average, peripheral blood samples yielded under 40,000 unique clonotypes and 95,000 to 140,000 TCR templates (range roughly 24,679-290,000). Paired single-cell RNA and TCR sequencing was done in the study on site-matched tumors from patients with BCC or SCC, both before and after anti-PD-1 therapy. Patients were treated with either pembrolizumab 200 mg every 3 weeks or cemiplimab 350 mg every 2 weeks. Some patients also continued taking vismodegib 150 mg daily during anti-PD-1 treatment.

V lost 2 bases and J lost 7 bases, and the count of bases not matched to a germline gene is 20. The germline V gene supplies CDR1 SGHRS and CDR2 YFSETQ. There are 19 amino acids in the CDR3, from cysteine to phenylalanine inclusive. Only the CDR3 DNA is retained, 57 bases long and in frame from the first base. Results and caveats for the whole study, not just this receptor: The source of novel T cell clones was not identified and could include lymphoid organs or rare unexpanded clones within the tumor or its periphery. About 40% of the TCR clonotypes from tumors also showed up in blood, and some novel exhausted tumor clones were present in pre-treatment blood, which suggests peripheral recruitment.

The sequence was obtained from a human donor with basal cell carcinoma. The chain is encoded by TRBV5-1 joined to TRBJ1-2, and 10 junction bases match TRBD1. The material sequenced was PBMCs, taken after anti-PD-1 treatment. CDR3 region: CASSFLVGQGTRVGSGYTF. The DNA sequence follows: TGCGCCAGCAGCTTCCTTGTGGGACAGGGGACCCGAGTCGGGAGTGGCTACACCTTC.